This entry features one T cell receptor (beta chain) sequence. The antigen is unknown. This sample stems from a study of identifying expanded T cells in peripheral blood. Overall study findings and caveats: Technical replicates showed roughly 1.2 changed clones; two weeks roughly 16; four weeks 19.

J lost 2 bases, V lost 4 bases, and 5 bases had no gene match. The CDR3 consists of 15 residues. The germline gives CDR1 SGHNT, CDR2 YYREEE (reference sequence). TCRdb's copy holds only in-frame clones and misses some; the assay was immunoSEQ multiplex PCR. The repertoire holds more than 75,000 clones, with 86% as singletons. No infections or other immune events were documented during collection. This TCR came from a person aged 18-70 years in good health. The sample was blood. J is TRBJ1-2 and V is TRBV5-4, with 10 bases fitting TRBD1. As DNA, the CDR3 is TGTGCCAGCAGCGTGACAGGGGGCGCGAACTATGGCTACACCTTC. This codes for CASSVTGGANYGYTF.